This TCR beta chain was profiled in a study of T cells in Graves' hyperthyroidism and ophthalmopathy. Newly diagnosed hyperthyroidism patients aged 18 to 65 years had disease lasting under 2 months. General observations from the study: The model made its ophthalmopathy prediction, and onset followed a median roughly six months later. Most expanded thyroid clonotypes above 0.001 also appeared in blood.

Looked up from germline, CDR1 is DFQATT and CDR2 is SNEGSKA (reference sequence). Trimming took 3 bases from V and 2 from J, leaving 12 bases between them. CDR3 length equals 14 residues. Amplified regions were TCR beta CDR3 sequences from RNA transcripts. The TCR CDR3 first-round RT-PCR relied on the HTBI primer set. One entry per CDR3 protein, called by TCRdb with MiXCR from the multiplex PCR reads. The table includes 300,000 to 400,000 distinct CDR3 sequences, around 23% detected once. This clonotype was detected ten times or more. The antigen remains undetermined. This clonotype was sampled from a woman aged 45 to 65 with Graves' hyperthyroidism. This sequence joins TRBV20-1 and TRBJ2-3, with D perhaps matching TRBD1 or TRBD2 (7 bases each). Sample: blood. CDR3 sequence: CSARGGTDTDTQYF. The DNA of the CDR3 is TGCAGTGCTAGGGGGGGGACAGACACAGATACGCAGTATTTT.